Listed below are T cell receptor beta chains from one sample, sequenced in a study of T-cell reconstitution after alpha-beta-depleted transplantation in children. TCRdb re-analysed the PCR reads in MiXCR, keeping a single row per CDR3 protein. This table holds 670,000 or so distinct CDR3 sequences, around 13% found once. The sample in question was PBMCs, obtained before TCRalphabeta/CD19-depleted stem cell transplant. These receptors all stem from a girl aged 2 to 10 with congenital amegakaryocytic thrombocytopenia, due to receive a stem cell transplant. CDR3s include the opening cysteine and the closing phenylalanine or tryptophan. D genes are given only for firm matches. The size of a clone is reported for some rows only, either as once, few or many, or as a class for expanded clones.

>-|TRBV29-1|TRBJ2-5|many|14
CSVDAVVGRETQYF
TGCAGCGTTGATGCAGTTGTGGGGAGGGAGACCCAGTACTTC
>-|TRBV19|TRBJ1-2|few|11
CASMKGEGYTF
TGTGCCAGTATGAAAGGGGAAGGCTACACCTTC
>-|TRBV7-9|TRBJ2-2|many|14
CASSPGLNTGELFF
TGTGCCAGCAGCCCGGGACTGAACACCGGGGAGCTGTTTTTT
>TRBD2|TRBV5-1|TRBJ2-1|many|16
CASTTFSTAGYNEQFF
TGCGCCAGCACCACCTTTTCGACAGCGGGGTACAATGAGCAGTTCTTC
>TRBD2|TRBV5-1|TRBJ2-3|few|17
CASSLEGPGLGTDTQYF
TGCGCCAGCAGCTTGGAGGGCCCGGGACTAGGGACAGATACGCAGTATTTT
>-|TRBV5-1|TRBJ2-5|many|14
CASSLESSSETQYF
TGCGCCAGCAGCTTGGAGAGCAGTTCGGAGACCCAGTACTTC
>-|TRBV15|TRBJ1-1|few|13
CATSRQVNTEAFF
TGTGCCACCAGCAGGCAGGTGAACACTGAAGCTTTCTTT
>TRBD2|TRBV12-3/TRBV12-4|TRBJ2-1|many|17
CASSPDTGTSGYNEQFF
TGTGCCAGCAGCCCTGACACCGGGACTAGCGGTTACAATGAGCAGTTCTTC
>TRBD2|TRBV10-2|TRBJ2-1|many|15
CASSEGLAGSHEQFF
TGCGCCAGCAGTGAGGGACTAGCGGGATCCCATGAGCAGTTCTTC
>TRBD1|TRBV29-1|TRBJ2-5|-|15
CSGTPRDRERETQYF
TGCAGCGGAACCCCACGGGACAGGGAACGGGAGACCCAGTACTTC
>-|TRBV5-5|TRBJ1-4|few|15
CASSPPRTGYEKLFF
TGTGCCAGCAGCCCGCCTCGAACAGGGTATGAAAAACTGTTTTTT
>-|TRBV5-6|TRBJ2-1|-|15
CASNSRQDPYNEQFF
TGTGCCAGCAACTCACGCCAGGACCCCTACAATGAGCAGTTCTTC
>-|TRBV30|TRBJ1-1|-|13
CAYEDTFNTEAFF
TGTGCCTACGAGGACACCTTTAACACTGAAGCTTTCTTT